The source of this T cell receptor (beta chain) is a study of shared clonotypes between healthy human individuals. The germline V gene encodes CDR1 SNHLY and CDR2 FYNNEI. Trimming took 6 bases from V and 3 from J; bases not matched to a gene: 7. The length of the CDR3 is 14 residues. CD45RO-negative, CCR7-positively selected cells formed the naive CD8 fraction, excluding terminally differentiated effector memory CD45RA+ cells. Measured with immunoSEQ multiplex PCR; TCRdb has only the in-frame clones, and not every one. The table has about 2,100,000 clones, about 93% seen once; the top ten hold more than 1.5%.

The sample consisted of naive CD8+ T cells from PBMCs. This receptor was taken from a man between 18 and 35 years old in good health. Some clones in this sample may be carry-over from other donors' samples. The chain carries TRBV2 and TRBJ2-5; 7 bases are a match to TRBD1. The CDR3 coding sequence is TGTGCCAGCAGGACAGGGCGTGGTGAAGAGACCCAGTACTTC. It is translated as CASRTGRGEETQYF.